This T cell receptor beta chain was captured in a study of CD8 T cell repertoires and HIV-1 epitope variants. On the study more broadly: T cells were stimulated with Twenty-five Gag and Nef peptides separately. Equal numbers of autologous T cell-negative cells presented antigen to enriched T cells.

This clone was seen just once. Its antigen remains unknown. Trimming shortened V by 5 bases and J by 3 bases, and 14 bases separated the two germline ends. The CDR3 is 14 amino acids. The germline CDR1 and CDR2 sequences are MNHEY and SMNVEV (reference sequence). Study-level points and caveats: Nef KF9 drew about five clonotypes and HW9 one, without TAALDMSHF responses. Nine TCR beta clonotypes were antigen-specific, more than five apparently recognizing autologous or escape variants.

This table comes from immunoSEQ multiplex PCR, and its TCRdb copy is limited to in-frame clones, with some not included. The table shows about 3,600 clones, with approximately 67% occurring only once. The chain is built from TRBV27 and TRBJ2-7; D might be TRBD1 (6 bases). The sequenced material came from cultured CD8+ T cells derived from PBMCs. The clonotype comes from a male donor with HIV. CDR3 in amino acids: CASSDPGHFYEQYF. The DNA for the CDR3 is TGTGCCAGCAGTGATCCGGGACACTTCTACGAGCAGTACTTC.